This TCR beta chain originates from a study of blood T cell repertoires in COVID-19. Profiling relied on immunoSEQ multiplex PCR, and the TCRdb table lists in-frame clones only, not all of them. The sample carries approximately 330,000 clones, around 90% recorded once. After removal of 0 bases from V and 4 bases from J, the junction contained 8 bases not matched to a gene. Germline-derived CDR1 and CDR2 are LNHNV and YYDKDF (reference sequence). The CDR3 runs 17 residues. The gene calls are TRBV15 and TRBJ2-2; TRBD1 agrees at 7 bases. The sample taken for sequencing was peripheral blood. The source of this sequence is a middle-aged woman with COVID-19, enrolled during active disease. As DNA, the CDR3 is TGTGCCACCAGCAGAGATCGTTGGACAGGCGGCACCGGGGAGCTGTTTTTT. Protein sequence: CATSRDRWTGGTGELFF.